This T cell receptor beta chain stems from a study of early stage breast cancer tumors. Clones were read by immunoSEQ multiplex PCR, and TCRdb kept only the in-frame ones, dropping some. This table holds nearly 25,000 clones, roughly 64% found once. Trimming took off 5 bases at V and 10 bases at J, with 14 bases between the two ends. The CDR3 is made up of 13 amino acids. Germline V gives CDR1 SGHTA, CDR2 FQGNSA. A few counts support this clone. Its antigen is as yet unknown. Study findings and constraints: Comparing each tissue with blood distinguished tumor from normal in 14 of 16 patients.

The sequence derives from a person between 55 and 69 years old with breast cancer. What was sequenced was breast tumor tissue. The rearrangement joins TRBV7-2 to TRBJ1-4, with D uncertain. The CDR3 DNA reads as TGTGCCAGCAGCCCAATTAGAAGTGGAAAACTGTTTTTT. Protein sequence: CASSPIRSGKLFF.